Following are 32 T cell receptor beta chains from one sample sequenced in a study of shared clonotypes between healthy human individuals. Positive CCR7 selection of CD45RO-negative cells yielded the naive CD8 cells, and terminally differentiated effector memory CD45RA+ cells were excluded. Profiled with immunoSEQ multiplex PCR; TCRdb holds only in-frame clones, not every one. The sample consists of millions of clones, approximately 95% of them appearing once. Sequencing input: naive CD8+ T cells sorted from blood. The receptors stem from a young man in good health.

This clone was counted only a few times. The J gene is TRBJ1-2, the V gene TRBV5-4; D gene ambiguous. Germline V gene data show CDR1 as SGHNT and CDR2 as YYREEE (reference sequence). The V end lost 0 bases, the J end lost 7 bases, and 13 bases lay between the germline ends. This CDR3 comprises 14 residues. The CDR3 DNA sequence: TGTGCCAGCAGCTTGGGGGAAATCAGGTTTGGCTACACCTTC. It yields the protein CASSLGEIRFGYTF.

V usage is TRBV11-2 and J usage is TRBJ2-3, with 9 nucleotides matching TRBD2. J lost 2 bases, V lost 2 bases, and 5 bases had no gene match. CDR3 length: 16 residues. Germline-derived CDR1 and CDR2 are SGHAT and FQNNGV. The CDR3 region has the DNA TGTGCCAGCAGCTTATGGAAGCGGGGGGACACAGATACGCAGTATTTT. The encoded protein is CASSLWKRGDTDTQYF.

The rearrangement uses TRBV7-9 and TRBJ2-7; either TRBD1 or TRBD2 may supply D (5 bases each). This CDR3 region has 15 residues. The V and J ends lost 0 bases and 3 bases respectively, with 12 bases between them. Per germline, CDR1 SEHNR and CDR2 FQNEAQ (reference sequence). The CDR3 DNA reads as TGTGCCAGCAGCTTAGCATCCGGGACGGTCTACGAGCAGTACTTC. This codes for CASSLASGTVYEQYF.

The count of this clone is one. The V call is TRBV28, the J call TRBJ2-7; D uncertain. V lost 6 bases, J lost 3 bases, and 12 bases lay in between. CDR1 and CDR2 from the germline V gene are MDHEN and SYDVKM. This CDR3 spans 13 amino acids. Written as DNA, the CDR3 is TGTGCCAGCAGCATCGATGAGGACTACGAGCAGTACTTC. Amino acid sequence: CASSIDEDYEQYF.

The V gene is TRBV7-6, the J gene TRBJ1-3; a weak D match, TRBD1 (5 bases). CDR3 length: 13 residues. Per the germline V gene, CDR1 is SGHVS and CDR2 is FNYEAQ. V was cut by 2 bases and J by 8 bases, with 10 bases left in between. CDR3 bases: TGTGCCAGCAGCTTAACCGGAGGGGACACCATATATTTT. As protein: CASSLTGGDTIYF. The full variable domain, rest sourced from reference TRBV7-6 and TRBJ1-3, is GAGVSQSPRYKVTKRGQDVALRCDPISGHVSLYWYRQALGQGPEFLTYFNYEAQQDKSGLPNDRFSAERPEGSISTLTIQRTEQRDSAMYRCASSLTGGDTIYFGEGSWLTVV.

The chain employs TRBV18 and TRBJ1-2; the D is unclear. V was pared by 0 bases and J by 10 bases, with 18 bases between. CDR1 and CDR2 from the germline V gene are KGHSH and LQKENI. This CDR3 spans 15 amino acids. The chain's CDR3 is CASSPPPWGTTDYTF. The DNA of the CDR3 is TGTGCCAGCTCACCACCTCCCTGGGGAACTACGGACTACACCTTC.

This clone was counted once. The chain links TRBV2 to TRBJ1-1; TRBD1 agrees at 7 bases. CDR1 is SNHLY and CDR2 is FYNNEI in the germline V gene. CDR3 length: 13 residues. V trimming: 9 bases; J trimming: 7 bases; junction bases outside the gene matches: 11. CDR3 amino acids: CASSTGEWFEAFF. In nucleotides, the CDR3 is TGTGCCAGTTCAACAGGGGAGTGGTTTGAAGCTTTCTTT. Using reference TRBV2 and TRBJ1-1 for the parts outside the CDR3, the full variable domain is EPEVTQTPSHQVTQMGQEVILRCVPISNHLYFYWYRQILGQKVEFLVSFYNNEISEKSEIFDDQFSVERPDGSNFTLKIRSTKLEDSAMYFCASSTGEWFEAFFGQGTRLTVV.

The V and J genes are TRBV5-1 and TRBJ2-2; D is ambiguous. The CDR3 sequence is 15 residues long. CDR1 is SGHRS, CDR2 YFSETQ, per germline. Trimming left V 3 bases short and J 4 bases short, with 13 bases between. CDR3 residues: CASSSSRELTGELFF. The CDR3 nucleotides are TGCGCCAGCAGCTCTTCCCGCGAACTCACCGGGGAGCTGTTTTTT.

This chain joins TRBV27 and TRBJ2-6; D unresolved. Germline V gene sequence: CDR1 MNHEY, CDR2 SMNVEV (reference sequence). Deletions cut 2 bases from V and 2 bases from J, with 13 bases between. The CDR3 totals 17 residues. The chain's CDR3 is CASSLGIAGTGANVLTF. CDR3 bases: TGTGCCAGCAGTTTAGGGATAGCAGGTACTGGGGCCAACGTCCTGACTTTC. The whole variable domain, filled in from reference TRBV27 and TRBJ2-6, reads EAQVTQNPRYLITVTGKKLTVTCSQNMNHEYMSWYRQDPGLGLRQIYYSMNVEVTDKGDVPEGYKVSRKEKRNFPLILESPSPNQTSLYFCASSLGIAGTGANVLTFGAGSRLTVL.

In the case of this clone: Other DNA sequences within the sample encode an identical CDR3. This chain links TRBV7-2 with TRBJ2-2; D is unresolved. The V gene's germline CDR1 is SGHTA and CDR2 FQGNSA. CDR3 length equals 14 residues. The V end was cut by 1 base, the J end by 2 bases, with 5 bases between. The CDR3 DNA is TGTGCCAGCAGCTTAGTTGGCAACACCGGGGAGCTGTTTTTT. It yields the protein CASSLVGNTGELFF. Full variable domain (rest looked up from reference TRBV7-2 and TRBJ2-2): GAGVSQSPSNKVTEKGKDVELRCDPISGHTALYWYRQSLGQGLEFLIYFQGNSAPDKSGLPSDRFSAERTGGSVSTLTIQRTQQEDSAVYLCASSLVGNTGELFFGEGSRLTVL.

The CDR3 loop is CASSLGTAHNSPLHF. The CDR3 coding sequence is TGTGCCAGCAGTTTGGGGACAGCTCATAATTCACCCCTCCACTTT. V usage is TRBV27 and J usage is TRBJ1-6; TRBD1 agrees at 7 bases. Trimming took 3 bases from V and 5 from J; bases not matched to a gene: 4. CDR1 and CDR2 (germline): MNHEY, SMNVEV (reference sequence). The CDR3 is made up of 15 amino acids.

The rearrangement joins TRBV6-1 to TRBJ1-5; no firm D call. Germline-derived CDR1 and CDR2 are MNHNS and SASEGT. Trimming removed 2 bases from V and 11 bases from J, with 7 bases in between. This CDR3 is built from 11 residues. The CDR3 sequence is CASSEKPSQHF. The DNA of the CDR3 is TGTGCCAGCAGTGAAAAGCCATCCCAGCATTTT.

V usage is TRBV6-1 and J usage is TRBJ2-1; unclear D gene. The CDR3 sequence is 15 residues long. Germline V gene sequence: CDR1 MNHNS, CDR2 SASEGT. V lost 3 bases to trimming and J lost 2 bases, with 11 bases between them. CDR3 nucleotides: TGTGCCAGCAGTGATTATGGTAACGCCTACAATGAGCAGTTCTTC. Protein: CASSDYGNAYNEQFF.

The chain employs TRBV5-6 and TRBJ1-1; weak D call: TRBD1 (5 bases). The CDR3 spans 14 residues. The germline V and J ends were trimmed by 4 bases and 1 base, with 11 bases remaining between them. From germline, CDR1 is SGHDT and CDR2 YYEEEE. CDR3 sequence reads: CASSGQGENTEAFF. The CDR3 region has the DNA TGTGCCAGCAGCGGTCAGGGTGAGAACACTGAAGCTTTCTTT.

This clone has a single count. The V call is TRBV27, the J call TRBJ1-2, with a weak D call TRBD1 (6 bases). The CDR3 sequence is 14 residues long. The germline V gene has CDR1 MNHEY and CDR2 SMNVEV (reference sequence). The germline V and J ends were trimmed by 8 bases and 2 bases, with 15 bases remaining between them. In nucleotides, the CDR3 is TGTGCCAGCTACAGGGTAGGGGACAACTATGGCTACACCTTC. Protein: CASYRVGDNYGYTF.

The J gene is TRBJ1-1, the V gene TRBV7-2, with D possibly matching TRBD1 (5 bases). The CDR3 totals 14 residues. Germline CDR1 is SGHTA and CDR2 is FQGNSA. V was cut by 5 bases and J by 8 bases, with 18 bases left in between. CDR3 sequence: CASSGLDGGGEAFF. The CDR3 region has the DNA TGTGCCAGCAGCGGCCTAGATGGGGGGGGAGAAGCTTTCTTT.

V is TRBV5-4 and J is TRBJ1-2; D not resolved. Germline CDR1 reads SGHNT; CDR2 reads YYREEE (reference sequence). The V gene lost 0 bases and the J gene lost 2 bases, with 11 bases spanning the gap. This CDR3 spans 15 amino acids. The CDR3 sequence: CASSLAHTENYGYTF. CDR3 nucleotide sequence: TGTGCCAGCAGCTTGGCCCACACAGAGAACTATGGCTACACCTTC. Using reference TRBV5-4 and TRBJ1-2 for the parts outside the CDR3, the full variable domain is ETGVTQSPTHLIKTRGQQVTLRCSSQSGHNTVSWYQQALGQGPQFIFQYYREEENGRGNFPPRFSGLQFPNYSSELNVNALELDDSALYLCASSLAHTENYGYTFGSGTRLTVV.

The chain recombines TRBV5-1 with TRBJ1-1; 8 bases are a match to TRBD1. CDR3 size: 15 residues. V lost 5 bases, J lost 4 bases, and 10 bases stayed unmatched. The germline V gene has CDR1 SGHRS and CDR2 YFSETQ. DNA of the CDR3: TGCGCCAGCAGGTCCCCCATACAGGGGGTCACTGAAGCTTTCTTT. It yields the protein CASRSPIQGVTEAFF.

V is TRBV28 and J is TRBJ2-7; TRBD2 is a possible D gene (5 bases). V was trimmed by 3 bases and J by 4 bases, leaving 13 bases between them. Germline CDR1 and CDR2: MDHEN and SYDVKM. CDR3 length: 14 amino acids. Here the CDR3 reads CASSFPGEKYEQYF. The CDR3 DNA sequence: TGTGCCAGCAGTTTCCCCGGGGAGAAATACGAGCAGTACTTC.

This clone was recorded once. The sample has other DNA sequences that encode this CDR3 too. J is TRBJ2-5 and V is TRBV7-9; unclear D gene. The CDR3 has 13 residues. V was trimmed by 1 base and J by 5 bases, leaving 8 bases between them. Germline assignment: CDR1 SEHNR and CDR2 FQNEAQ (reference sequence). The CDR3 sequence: CASSLVVVETQYF. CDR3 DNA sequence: TGTGCCAGCAGCTTAGTCGTAGTGGAGACCCAGTACTTC.

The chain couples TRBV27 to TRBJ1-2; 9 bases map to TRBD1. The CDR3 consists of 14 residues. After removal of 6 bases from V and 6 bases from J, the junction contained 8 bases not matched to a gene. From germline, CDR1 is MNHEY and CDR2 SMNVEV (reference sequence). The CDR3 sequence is CASRSGTGIHGYTF. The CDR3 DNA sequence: TGTGCCAGCAGGTCCGGGACAGGGATACATGGCTACACCTTC.

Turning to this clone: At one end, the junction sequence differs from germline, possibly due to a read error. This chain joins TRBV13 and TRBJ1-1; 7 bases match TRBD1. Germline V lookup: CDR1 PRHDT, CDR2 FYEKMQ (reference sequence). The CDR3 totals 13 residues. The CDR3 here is CASSSRGGTEAFF. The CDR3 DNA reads TGTGCCAGCAGCTCCAGGGGGGGCACTGAGGCTTTCTTT. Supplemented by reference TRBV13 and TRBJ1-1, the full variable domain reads AAGVIQSPRHLIKEKRETATLKCYPIPRHDTVYWYQQGPGQDPQFLISFYEKMQSDKGSIPDRFSAQQFSDYHSELNMSSLELGDSALYFCASSSRGGTEAFFGQGTRLTVV.

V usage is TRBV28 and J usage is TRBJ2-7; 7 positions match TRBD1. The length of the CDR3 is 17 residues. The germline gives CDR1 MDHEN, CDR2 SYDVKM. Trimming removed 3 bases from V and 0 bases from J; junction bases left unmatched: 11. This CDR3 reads CASSFEPGQVYSYEQYF. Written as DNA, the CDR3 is TGTGCCAGCAGTTTCGAGCCCGGACAGGTCTACTCCTACGAGCAGTACTTC.

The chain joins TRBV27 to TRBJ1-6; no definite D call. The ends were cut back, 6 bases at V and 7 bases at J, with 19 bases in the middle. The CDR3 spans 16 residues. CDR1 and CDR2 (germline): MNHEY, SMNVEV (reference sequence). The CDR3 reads CASSLPVSGINSPLHF. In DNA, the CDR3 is TGTGCCAGCAGCCTGCCCGTTTCTGGAATCAATTCACCCCTCCACTTT.

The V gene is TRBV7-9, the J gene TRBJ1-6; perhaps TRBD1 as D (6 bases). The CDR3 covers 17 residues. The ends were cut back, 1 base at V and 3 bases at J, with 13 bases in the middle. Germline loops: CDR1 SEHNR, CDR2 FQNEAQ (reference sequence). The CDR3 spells CASSLGSGAIYNSPLHF. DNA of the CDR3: TGTGCCAGCAGCTTAGGATCGGGGGCTATCTATAATTCACCCCTCCACTTT.

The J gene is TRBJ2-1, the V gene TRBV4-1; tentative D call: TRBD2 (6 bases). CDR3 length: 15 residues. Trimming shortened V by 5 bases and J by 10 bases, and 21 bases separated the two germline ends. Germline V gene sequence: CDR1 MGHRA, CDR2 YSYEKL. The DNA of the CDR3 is TGCGCCAGCAGCATCTTCTCCGGGGGATGGGGCGAGCAGTTCTTC. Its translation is CASSIFSGGWGEQFF.

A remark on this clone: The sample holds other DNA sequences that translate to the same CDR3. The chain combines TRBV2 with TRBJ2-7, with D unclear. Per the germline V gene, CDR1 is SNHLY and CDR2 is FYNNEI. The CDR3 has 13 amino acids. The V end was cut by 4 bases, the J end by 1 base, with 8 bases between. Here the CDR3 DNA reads TGTGCCAGCAGTGGGCTGGAGTCCTACGAGCAGTACTTC. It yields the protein CASSGLESYEQYF.

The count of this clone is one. The CDR3 is CASSKTSGVEQYF. The CDR3 DNA is TGCGCCAGCAGCAAGACTAGCGGGGTCGAGCAGTACTTC. The rearrangement uses TRBV4-1 and TRBJ2-7; 11 positions match TRBD2. The germline V gene encodes CDR1 MGHRA and CDR2 YSYEKL. The CDR3 loop spans 13 amino acids. Trimming took 5 bases from V and 6 from J; bases not matched to a gene: 3.

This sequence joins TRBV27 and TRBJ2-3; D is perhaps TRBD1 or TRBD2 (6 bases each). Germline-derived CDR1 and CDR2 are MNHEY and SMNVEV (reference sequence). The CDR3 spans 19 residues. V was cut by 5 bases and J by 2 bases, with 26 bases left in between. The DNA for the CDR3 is TGTGCCAGCAGTACTATGGGAGTCGGGGGCCCCCATTACACAGATACGCAGTATTTT. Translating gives CASSTMGVGGPHYTDTQYF.

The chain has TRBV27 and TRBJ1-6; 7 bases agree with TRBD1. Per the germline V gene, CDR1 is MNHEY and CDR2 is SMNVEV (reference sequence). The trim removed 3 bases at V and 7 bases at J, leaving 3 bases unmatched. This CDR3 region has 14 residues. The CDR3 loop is CASSFGRGNSPLHF. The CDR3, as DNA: TGTGCCAGCAGTTTTGGCAGGGGGAATTCACCCCTCCACTTT.

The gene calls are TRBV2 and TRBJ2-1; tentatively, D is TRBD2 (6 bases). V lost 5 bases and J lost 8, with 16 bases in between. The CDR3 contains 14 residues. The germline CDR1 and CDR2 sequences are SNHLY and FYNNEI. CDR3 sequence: CASSPLGGSDEQFF. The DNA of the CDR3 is TGTGCCAGCAGTCCGCTGGGAGGAAGCGATGAGCAGTTCTTC.

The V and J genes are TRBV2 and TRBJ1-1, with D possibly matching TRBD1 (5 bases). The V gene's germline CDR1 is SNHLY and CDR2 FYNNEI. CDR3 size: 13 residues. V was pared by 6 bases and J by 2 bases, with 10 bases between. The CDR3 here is CASRVGLNTEAFF. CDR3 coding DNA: TGTGCCAGCAGGGTGGGGCTTAACACTGAAGCTTTCTTT.